This TCR beta chain stems from a study of PD-1 blockade in classical Hodgkin lymphoma. Study-wide results and caveats: At C4D1, TCR diversity had climbed significantly for CD4+ cells, though not for CD8+ cells.

Clones were read by immunoSEQ multiplex PCR, and TCRdb kept only the in-frame ones, dropping some. The repertoire holds some 15,000 clones, with over 70% as singletons. Noted time point: cycle 4 day 1 (C4D1), after more than five weeks of nivolumab. All the patients suffered relapse after autologous stem cell transplantation, and brentuximab vedotin exposure differed. CD4+ T cells were purified from thawed PBMCs by magnetic negative selection. As for this clone: Its cognate antigen is unknown.

Looked up from germline, CDR1 is MNHEY and CDR2 is SMNVEV (reference sequence). Losses at the gene ends were 5 bases for V and 10 bases for J; bases not matched to a gene: 9. The CDR3 covers 14 residues. The rearrangement joins TRBV27 to TRBJ2-1; 9 nucleotides match TRBD2. This clonotype was sampled from a human donor with classical Hodgkin lymphoma. The sample consisted of CD4+ T cells from blood, taken before the fourth cycle of nivolumab. The chain's CDR3 is CASSKGLAGGEQFF. The CDR3 bases are TGTGCCAGCAGTAAGGGACTAGCCGGCGGCGAGCAGTTCTTC.